Listed below are T cell receptor beta chains from one sample, sequenced in a study of PD-1 blockade in classical Hodgkin lymphoma. The protocol was immunoSEQ multiplex PCR, while the TCRdb copy is restricted to in-frame clones and leaves out a portion. This sample has 90,000 or so clones, with roughly 91% found just once. This specimen consisted of peripheral blood mononuclear cells (PBMCs), obtained before the second cycle of nivolumab. Receptors were obtained from a human donor with classical Hodgkin lymphoma. Both conserved end residues are part of each CDR3. D genes are given only for firm matches. Only some rows state a clone size, as once, few, many or a class for expanded clones.

TRBV15,TRBJ2-2,TRBD1,once,TGTGCCACCAGCCGGGACAGGGGGGCCGGGGAGCTGTTTTTT,CATSRDRGAGELFF
TRBV7-2,TRBJ2-2,.,.,TGTGCCAGCAGCTTAAACAGAATGAACACCGGGGAGCTGTTTTTT,CASSLNRMNTGELFF
TRBV6-5,TRBJ2-2,.,.,TGTGCCAGCATTCGTTGGGCGAACACCGGGGAGCTGTTTTTT,CASIRWANTGELFF
TRBV6-6,TRBJ2-3,.,.,TGTGCCAGCTTGATTACAGATACGCAGTATTTT,CASLITDTQYF
TRBV27,TRBJ2-7,.,.,TGTGCCAGCAGTTTTGGACAAAAAAACGAGCAGTACTTC,CASSFGQKNEQYF
TRBV30,TRBJ2-1,TRBD2,.,TGTGCCTGGAGTAGGCCTAGCGGGAGCAGTTGGTTTTGGGATGAGCAGTTCTTC,CAWSRPSGSSWFWDEQFF
TRBV19,TRBJ1-2,.,.,TGTGCCAGTAGCCCCGGGGGCCCGAGCTATGGCTACACCTTC,CASSPGGPSYGYTF
TRBV9,TRBJ2-7,TRBD1,.,TGTGCCAGCAGCGACGCAGGGGGCAACGAGCAGTACTTC,CASSDAGGNEQYF
TRBV7-9,TRBJ1-4,TRBD1,.,TGTGCCAGCAGCGGACAGGGAGGAGGGGAAAAACTGTTTTTT,CASSGQGGGEKLFF
TRBV19,TRBJ1-2,.,.,TGTGCCAGTAGCACCCCCCGGGACACTCACTATGGCTACACCTTC,CASSTPRDTHYGYTF
TRBV14,TRBJ2-1,TRBD2,.,TGTGCCAGCAGCCAGCAACTAGCGGTCCATGAGCAGTTCTTC,CASSQQLAVHEQFF
TRBV10-3,TRBJ2-7,.,.,TGTGCCACCTCCGGGCCGGGGTACTACGAGCAGTACTTC,CATSGPGYYEQYF
TRBV4-1,TRBJ2-7,.,.,TGCGCCAGCAGCCAAGTTGGGTTCGTCGAGCAGTACTTC,CASSQVGFVEQYF
TRBV6-5,TRBJ1-2,TRBD1,.,TGTGCCAGCAGTCGTGGGACAGACGAAGGCTACACCTTC,CASSRGTDEGYTF
TRBV15,TRBJ2-1,.,.,TGTGCCACCAGCAGAGACCCCGTGGGGCGGACTGAGCAGTTCTTC,CATSRDPVGRTEQFF
TRBV10-3,TRBJ1-1,.,once,TGTGCCATCAGTGGGGGTGGACTCCCCATGAACACTGAAGCTTTCTTT,CAISGGGLPMNTEAFF
TRBV30,TRBJ1-2,TRBD1,.,TGTGCCTGGGACACAGGGGCCTATGGCTACACCTTC,CAWDTGAYGYTF
TRBV19,TRBJ2-1,TRBD2,.,TGTGCCAGTACGTCTGTCGGGGGGGGTAATAATGAGCAGTTCTTC,CASTSVGGGNNEQFF
TRBV29-1,TRBJ2-7,.,.,TGCAGCGTTCGCCGACAGAGCTCCTACGAGCAGTACTTC,CSVRRQSSYEQYF
TRBV28,TRBJ1-5,TRBD1,.,TGTGCCAGCAGTTTGCCAGGGGGGGATCAGCCCCAGCATTTT,CASSLPGGDQPQHF
TRBV6-6,TRBJ2-7,.,.,TGTGCCAGCAGGTACAGGGAGAGCTCCTACGAGCAGTACTTC,CASRYRESSYEQYF
TRBV5-1,TRBJ2-5,TRBD2,.,TGCGCCAGCAGCTCCTTAGCGGGAGCGGAGACCCAGTACTTC,CASSSLAGAETQYF
TRBV27,TRBJ2-7,.,.,TGTGCCAGCAGTTCCTCCACCATCAACCGTTACGAGCAGTACTTC,CASSSSTINRYEQYF
TRBV18,TRBJ2-3,.,.,TGTGCCAGCTCAAACCGACTGGAAGGGGATACGCAGTATTTT,CASSNRLEGDTQYF
TRBV11-2,TRBJ2-7,.,once,TGTGCCAGCAGCCCCGGACTCGAGCAGTACTTC,CASSPGLEQYF
TRBV23-1,TRBJ2-7,.,once,TGCGCCAGCAGTCAATCGCAGGGATTCTGGGAGCAGTACTTC,CASSQSQGFWEQYF
TRBV7-9,TRBJ1-1,TRBD1,.,TGTGCCAGCAGCTTAGGGCAGGGGGATTGGAGGACTGAAGCTTTCTTT,CASSLGQGDWRTEAFF
TRBV19,TRBJ2-5,.,.,TGTGCCAGTAGTCTTAACCAGGGTGTCGAGACCCAGTACTTC,CASSLNQGVETQYF
TRBV27,TRBJ1-5,.,.,TGTGCCAGCAAGGACATGGGGAGCAATCAGCCCCAGCATTTT,CASKDMGSNQPQHF
TRBV29-1,TRBJ1-4,.,.,TGCAGCGTCCGCGAGACAGGCAATGAAAAACTGTTTTTT,CSVRETGNEKLFF
TRBV5-1,TRBJ1-4,TRBD1,.,TGCGCCAGCAGCGCTGGACAGGGTTGGGAAAAACTGTTTTTT,CASSAGQGWEKLFF
TRBV5-1,TRBJ2-5,TRBD1,.,TGCGCCAGCTACACAGGGGGGTACCAAGAGACCCAGTACTTC,CASYTGGYQETQYF
TRBV27,TRBJ2-6,TRBD2,once,TGTGCCAGCAGAATCGCGGGGGGCTCTGGGGCCAACGTCCTGACTTTC,CASRIAGGSGANVLTF
TRBV28,TRBJ1-5,.,.,TGTGCCAGCCTCACCCCAGTCTATAGCAATCAGCCCCAGCATTTT,CASLTPVYSNQPQHF
TRBV2,TRBJ2-3,.,.,TGTGCCAGCATAGGGTCCCCCACAGATACGCAGTATTTT,CASIGSPTDTQYF
TRBV9,TRBJ1-5,.,.,TGTGCCAGCAGCGTAGGTCAGGGGAGCAATCAGCCCCAGCATTTT,CASSVGQGSNQPQHF
TRBV5-8,TRBJ2-7,.,.,TGTGCCAGCAGCTTGGGGTCCCTCGAGCAGTACTTC,CASSLGSLEQYF
TRBV19,TRBJ1-1,.,.,TGTGCCATCGTTATACAGGGTTTGAACACTGAAGCTTTCTTT,CAIVIQGLNTEAFF
TRBV27,TRBJ2-1,TRBD1,.,TGTGCCAGCAGTTTAGGGACAGTGGTCAATGAGCAGTTCTTC,CASSLGTVVNEQFF
TRBV19,TRBJ2-6,.,.,TGTGCCAGTAGTACGGCAGATTCTGGGGCCAACGTCCTGACTTTC,CASSTADSGANVLTF
TRBV20-1,TRBJ2-5,.,.,TGCAGTGCTACCCCACAAGAGACCCAGTACTTC,CSATPQETQYF
TRBV5-1,TRBJ2-7,TRBD2,.,TGCGCCAGCTGCACGGGACTAGCGGGAGGTGAGCAGTACTTC,CASCTGLAGGEQYF
TRBV28,TRBJ1-5,.,.,TGTGCCAGCAGTTTATTAGGGGCTCATCAGCCCCAGCATTTT,CASSLLGAHQPQHF
TRBV6-5,TRBJ2-3,.,.,TGTGCCAGCAGCTTAGCGTGGAGCACAGATACGCAGTATTTT,CASSLAWSTDTQYF
TRBV2,TRBJ2-1,TRBD2,.,TGTGCCAGCTCCGGGACTAGCTACAATGAGCAGTTCTTC,CASSGTSYNEQFF
TRBV13,TRBJ2-6,TRBD1,.,TGTGCCAGCAGCTACAGACAGGGGAGGTCTGGGGCCAACGTCCTGACTTTC,CASSYRQGRSGANVLTF
TRBV18,TRBJ2-1,TRBD1,.,TGTGCCAGCTCACCACGGGGGGGACAGGGAAGAAGCTCCTACAATGAGCAGTTCTTC,CASSPRGGQGRSSYNEQFF
TRBV4-1,TRBJ2-2,TRBD1,few,TGCGCCAGCAGCCCCTTAGGTAGGACAGGGGTAGGACCCAATAAGAACACCGGGGAGCTGTTTTTT,CASSPLGRTGVGPNKNTGELFF
TRBV10-2,TRBJ1-5,TRBD1,.,TGCGCCAGCACCGAAGAAAACAGGGGAAATCAGCCCCAGCATTTT,CASTEENRGNQPQHF
TRBV4-1,TRBJ2-3,.,.,TGCGCCAGCAGCCCGCAGATGGCAGATTCTAGCACAGATACGCAGTATTTT,CASSPQMADSSTDTQYF
TRBV2,TRBJ2-1,TRBD2,.,TGTGCCAGCTTAAGACTAGCGGGAGGAGGTGAGCAGTTCTTC,CASLRLAGGGEQFF
TRBV7-6,TRBJ2-3,.,.,TGTGCCAGCAGCTTCAGACAGGCGGCAACAGATACGCAGTATTTT,CASSFRQAATDTQYF
TRBV28,TRBJ2-1,.,.,TGTGCCAGCTCCCCCGGGCCCCCGTCCCACAATGAGCAGTTCTTC,CASSPGPPSHNEQFF
TRBV11-2,TRBJ2-7,.,once,TGTGCCAGCAGCTTTCGTGCCGGGACCCCGGCATTATACGAGCAGTACTTC,CASSFRAGTPALYEQYF
TRBV2,TRBJ1-5,.,.,TGTGCCAGCACTCACAGGAGAAATAGCAATCAGCCCCAGCATTTT,CASTHRRNSNQPQHF
TRBV6-1,TRBJ1-2,TRBD1,.,TGTGCCAGCAGTGAATGGTTGGGACAGGGACTCTATGGCTACACCTTC,CASSEWLGQGLYGYTF
TRBV9,TRBJ2-1,TRBD2,.,TGTGCCAGCAGCCTTATTACTAGCGGCCATGAGCAGTTCTTC,CASSLITSGHEQFF
TRBV27,TRBJ2-1,.,.,TGTGCCAGCAGTTTACGTTCTAGCTCAACCTACAATGAGCAGTTCTTC,CASSLRSSSTYNEQFF
TRBV27,TRBJ2-5,.,.,TGTGCCAGCAGTTTATCGGGGTGGGACGGGGGTTACCTCCGGGGTCAGGCCGAGACCCAGTACTTC,CASSLSGWDGGYLRGQAETQYF